This section outlines one T cell receptor (beta chain) sequence together with its context. This record comes from a study of blood T cell repertoires in COVID-19. As for the study in general: Researchers got acute and convalescent COVID-19 samples from the United States, Italy and Spain. The analysed material was cDNA or gDNA that came from T cells, B-cell-depleted T cells, or PBMCs.

TCRdb's table, derived via immunoSEQ multiplex PCR, lists solely in-frame clones and lacks some. The sample lists around 250,000 clones; approximately 88% were seen once. V trimming: 2 bases; J trimming: 2 bases; junction bases outside the gene matches: 6. CDR1 SGHVS and CDR2 FNYEAQ come from the germline V gene. CDR3 length: 16 amino acids. The clonotype originates from a woman between 40 and 50 years old with acute COVID-19. V usage is TRBV7-6 and J usage is TRBJ2-3, with 8 bases aligning to TRBD2. Sequencing was done on a sample of PBMCs or T cells enriched from blood (not recorded which). CDR3 nucleotide sequence: TGTGCCAGCAGCTTACTCCCCGGGAGGGCCACAGATACGCAGTATTTT. Protein product: CASSLLPGRATDTQYF.